The rows below give T cell receptor beta chains drawn from one sample of a study of control samples from healthy donors and cancer patients. Only in-frame clones appear in the TCRdb table, and some are missing; sequencing was by immunoSEQ multiplex PCR. The sample holds 130,000 to 150,000 clones, under 90% seen once. The sample taken for sequencing was blood. These receptors were taken from a man aged 25 to 45 in good health. Both conserved end residues are part of each CDR3. The D gene is left open where the match is weak. Where a row states a size, it is once, few, many or the class of an expanded clone; other rows omit it.

TRBD1	TRBV6-6	TRBJ2-2	NA	CASSYETGSTGELFF	TGTGCCAGCAGTTACGAGACAGGGAGCACCGGGGAGCTGTTTTTT
TRBD1	TRBV3-1/TRBV3-2	TRBJ2-5	NA	CASSYQGEETQYF	TGTGCCAGCAGTTACCAGGGGGAAGAGACCCAGTACTTC
NA	TRBV11-2	TRBJ1-2	NA	CASSGGLNYGYTF	TGTGCCAGCAGCGGAGGGCTGAACTATGGCTACACCTTC
TRBD1	TRBV11-2	TRBJ2-5	NA	CASSRDRKETQYF	TGTGCCAGCAGCCGGGACAGAAAAGAGACCCAGTACTTC
TRBD1	TRBV29-1	TRBJ1-2	NA	CSVETGQAYGYTF	TGCAGCGTTGAAACGGGACAGGCCTATGGTTACACCTTC
NA	TRBV4-2	TRBJ2-7	few	CASSQVGLLGRIYEQYF	TGTGCCAGCAGCCAAGTAGGCCTTCTGGGACGTATCTACGAGCAGTACTTC
TRBD2	TRBV5-4	TRBJ2-7	NA	CASSLESGRAYEQYF	TGTGCCAGCAGCTTGGAGAGCGGGAGGGCCTACGAGCAGTACTTC
NA	TRBV3-1/TRBV3-2	TRBJ2-6	once	CASSPQHSGANVLTF	TGTGCCAGCAGCCCTCAGCACTCTGGGGCCAACGTCCTGACTTTC
NA	TRBV15	TRBJ2-2	NA	CATSRGVWAPNTGELFF	TGTGCCACCAGCAGAGGGGTTTGGGCACCGAACACCGGGGAGCTGTTTTTT
NA	TRBV5-5	TRBJ1-3	NA	CASSSGRRSGNTIYF	TGTGCCAGCAGCTCGGGGCGGAGGTCCGGAAACACCATATATTTT
TRBD1	TRBV6-6	TRBJ2-3	NA	CASGWGQDTDTQYF	TGTGCCAGCGGCTGGGGACAGGACACAGATACGCAGTATTTT
NA	TRBV20-1	TRBJ2-7	NA	CSASEDISYEQYF	TGCAGTGCTAGTGAAGATATCTCCTACGAGCAGTACTTC
TRBD1	TRBV27	TRBJ1-4	NA	CASSLGGQVRNLFF	TGTGCCAGCAGTCTAGGGGGACAGGTACGGAACCTGTTTTTT
NA	TRBV27	TRBJ1-1	NA	CASRGVLRGTEAFF	TGTGCCAGCCGAGGGGTCCTGAGGGGCACTGAAGCTTTCTTT
TRBD1	TRBV7-9	TRBJ1-4	NA	CATTGGNEKLFF	TGTGCCACGACAGGGGGTAATGAAAAACTGTTTTTT
NA	TRBV20-1	TRBJ2-3	NA	CSASRAGTGTDTQYF	TGCAGTGCTAGTCGGGCAGGGACGGGCACAGATACGCAGTATTTT
TRBD1	TRBV12-5	TRBJ2-7	once	CASGLAHTGQGTPYEQYF	TGTGCTAGTGGTTTGGCGCATACGGGACAGGGGACCCCCTACGAGCAGTACTTC
TRBD1	TRBV27	TRBJ2-4	NA	CASSLQGQGDIQYF	TGTGCCAGCAGTTTACAGGGACAGGGCGACATTCAGTACTTC
TRBD2	TRBV7-9	TRBJ2-7	NA	CASSSAGGTSGDSYEQYF	TGTGCCAGCAGCTCAGCAGGGGGGACTAGCGGGGACTCCTACGAGCAGTACTTC
NA	TRBV5-4	TRBJ2-5	NA	CASSFTQETQYF	TGTGCCAGCAGTTTTACCCAAGAGACCCAGTACTTC
TRBD2	TRBV4-1	TRBJ2-5	NA	CASSQDTSGGGETQYF	TGCGCCAGCAGCCAAGATACTAGCGGGGGGGGAGAGACCCAGTACTTC
TRBD2	TRBV7-2	TRBJ2-1	NA	CASSLLGLAGGRNEQFF	TGTGCCAGCAGCTTATTAGGACTAGCGGGAGGTAGGAATGAGCAGTTCTTC
TRBD2	TRBV29-1	TRBJ2-2	few	CSVSLAGSNTGELFF	TGCAGCGTTTCCCTAGCGGGTTCGAACACCGGGGAGCTGTTTTTT
TRBD2	TRBV19	TRBJ2-1	once	CASSMQLAGGFNEQFF	TGTGCCAGTAGTATGCAACTAGCGGGGGGCTTCAATGAGCAGTTCTTC
TRBD1	TRBV4-3	TRBJ2-5	NA	CASSQAGQGAPFNQETQYF	TGCGCCAGCAGCCAAGCCGGACAGGGGGCCCCCTTCAATCAAGAGACCCAGTACTTC
NA	TRBV3-1/TRBV3-2	TRBJ1-1	NA	CASSQGFGDTLGRTEAFF	TGTGCCAGCAGCCAAGGGTTCGGGGACACCCTCGGTAGAACTGAAGCTTTCTTT
TRBD1	TRBV4-3	TRBJ1-6	NA	CASSQAGTDPNSPLHF	TGCGCCAGCAGCCAAGCCGGGACAGACCCTAATTCACCCCTCCACTTT
NA	TRBV27	TRBJ2-5	NA	CASAKSTVVGTETQYF	TGTGCCAGCGCCAAGAGTACTGTTGTAGGGACCGAGACCCAGTACTTC
NA	TRBV4-2	TRBJ1-5	NA	CASSQVGTSNQPQHF	TGTGCCAGCAGCCAAGTAGGGACCAGCAATCAGCCCCAGCATTTT
NA	TRBV4-3	TRBJ1-3	NA	CASSQEDSNSGNTIYF	TGCGCCAGCAGCCAAGAGGACAGCAACTCTGGAAACACCATATATTTT
NA	TRBV29-1	TRBJ1-3	NA	CSAVSVSGNTIYF	TGCAGCGCTGTGTCGGTGTCTGGAAACACCATATATTTT
NA	TRBV24-1	TRBJ1-2	NA	CATSDLGRNYGYTF	TGTGCCACCAGTGATTTGGGCAGAAACTATGGCTACACCTTC
NA	TRBV18	TRBJ2-1	NA	CASSPRRGYIEQFF	TGTGCCAGCTCGCCAAGACGGGGGTATATTGAGCAGTTCTTC
TRBD2	TRBV3-1/TRBV3-2	TRBJ2-7	NA	CASSQDSSGSIKQYF	TGTGCCAGCAGCCAAGACTCTAGCGGGAGCATAAAGCAGTACTTC
TRBD2	TRBV12-3/TRBV12-4	TRBJ2-5	once	CASRTSGQETQYF	TGTGCCAGCAGGACTAGCGGGCAAGAGACCCAGTACTTC
TRBD2	TRBV4-1	TRBJ2-1	NA	CASSQEGTSGSRHNEQFF	TGCGCCAGCAGCCAAGAAGGGACTAGCGGGAGCAGACACAATGAGCAGTTCTTC
NA	TRBV12-5	TRBJ2-7	NA	CASGSDNYPYEQYF	TGTGCTAGTGGTTCGGACAACTACCCCTACGAGCAGTACTTC
NA	TRBV5-6	TRBJ2-7	NA	CASSNRWDQKPYEQYF	TGTGCCAGCAGCAATAGATGGGACCAGAAGCCCTACGAGCAGTACTTC
NA	TRBV15	TRBJ1-3	NA	CATSQGGSGNTIYF	TGTGCCACCAGCCAAGGGGGATCTGGAAACACCATATATTTT
TRBD2	TRBV11-2	TRBJ2-1	NA	CASSQTSGVVEQFF	TGTGCCAGCAGCCAGACTAGCGGGGTGGTTGAGCAGTTCTTC
NA	TRBV11-2	TRBJ1-2	once	CASSLARGDGYTF	TGTGCCAGCAGCTTAGCGCGGGGTGATGGCTACACCTTC
NA	TRBV21-1	TRBJ2-4	NA	CASSKKQGAKNIQYF	TGTGCCAGCAGCAAAAAACAGGGGGCCAAAAACATTCAGTACTTC
NA	TRBV6-5	TRBJ1-2	NA	CASSYSYGAGYGYTF	TGTGCCAGCAGTTACTCGTATGGGGCAGGCTATGGCTACACCTTC
NA	TRBV6-5	TRBJ2-7	NA	CASSLPGAQGIEQYF	TGTGCCAGCAGTTTACCTGGGGCCCAGGGGATTGAGCAGTACTTC
TRBD2	TRBV19	TRBJ2-3	NA	CAGSSRSGGLSTDTQYF	TGTGCCGGTAGTAGTAGGAGCGGGGGGTTGAGCACAGATACGCAGTATTTT
TRBD2	TRBV11-3	TRBJ2-1	NA	CASSGIAGASYNEQFF	TGTGCCAGCAGCGGAATAGCGGGAGCGTCCTACAATGAGCAGTTCTTC
NA	TRBV30	TRBJ2-2	NA	CAWSEVGELFF	TGTGCCTGGAGTGAGGTCGGGGAGCTGTTTTTT
TRBD2	TRBV11-2	TRBJ2-3	NA	CASGAGGQDTQYF	TGTGCCAGCGGGGCGGGGGGGCAGGATACGCAGTATTTT
NA	TRBV19	TRBJ2-1	NA	CASSIAAGAARTNEQFF	TGTGCCAGTAGTATTGCGGCGGGGGCCGCCAGAACCAATGAGCAGTTCTTC
NA	TRBV24-1	TRBJ2-2	many	CATSDRTVTGELFF	TGTGCCACCAGTGACCGGACAGTTACCGGGGAGCTGTTTTTT
NA	TRBV3-1/TRBV3-2	TRBJ2-2	NA	CASSPRGRGSTGELFF	TGTGCCAGCAGCCCCAGAGGAAGGGGGTCCACCGGGGAGCTGTTTTTT
TRBD1	TRBV24-1	TRBJ2-3	NA	CATSDPSPRQGAYPDTQYF	TGTGCCACCAGTGATCCATCCCCCCGACAGGGGGCTTATCCAGATACGCAGTATTTT